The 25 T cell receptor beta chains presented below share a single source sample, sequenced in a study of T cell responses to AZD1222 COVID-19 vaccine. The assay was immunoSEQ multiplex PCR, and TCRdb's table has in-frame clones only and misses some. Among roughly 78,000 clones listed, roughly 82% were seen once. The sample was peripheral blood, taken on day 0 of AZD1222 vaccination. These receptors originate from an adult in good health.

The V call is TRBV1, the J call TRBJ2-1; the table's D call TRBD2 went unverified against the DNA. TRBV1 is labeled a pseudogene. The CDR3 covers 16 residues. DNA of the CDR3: TGCACCAGCAGCCAAGAAAAGCGGGAGGGTATCGATGAGCAGTTCTTC. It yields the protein CTSSQEKREGIDEQFF.

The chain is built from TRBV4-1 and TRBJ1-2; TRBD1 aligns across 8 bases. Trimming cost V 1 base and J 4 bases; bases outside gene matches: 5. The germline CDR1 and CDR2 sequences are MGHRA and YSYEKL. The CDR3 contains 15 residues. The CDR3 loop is CASSQVTGGTYGYTF. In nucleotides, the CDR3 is TGCGCCAGCAGCCAAGTTACAGGGGGAACCTATGGCTACACCTTC.

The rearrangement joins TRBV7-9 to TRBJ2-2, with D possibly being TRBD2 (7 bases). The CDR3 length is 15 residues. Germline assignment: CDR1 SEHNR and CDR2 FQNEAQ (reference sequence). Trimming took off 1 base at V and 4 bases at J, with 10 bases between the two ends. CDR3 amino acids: CASSLVGGRTGELFF. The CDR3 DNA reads TGTGCCAGCAGCTTAGTCGGGGGGCGCACCGGGGAGCTGTTTTTT.

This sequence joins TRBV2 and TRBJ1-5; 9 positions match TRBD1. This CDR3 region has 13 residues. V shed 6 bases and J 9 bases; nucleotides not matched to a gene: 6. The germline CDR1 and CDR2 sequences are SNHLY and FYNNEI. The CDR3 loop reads CASRRTGDGPQHF. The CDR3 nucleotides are TGTGCCAGCAGACGGACAGGGGACGGGCCCCAGCATTTT.

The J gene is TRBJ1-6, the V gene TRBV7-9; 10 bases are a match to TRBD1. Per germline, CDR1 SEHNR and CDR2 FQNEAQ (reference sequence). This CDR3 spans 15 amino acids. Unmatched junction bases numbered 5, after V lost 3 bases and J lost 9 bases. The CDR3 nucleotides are TGTGCCAGCAGCTTGGGGACAGGGGAGGTTTCACCCCTCCACTTT. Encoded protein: CASSLGTGEVSPLHF.

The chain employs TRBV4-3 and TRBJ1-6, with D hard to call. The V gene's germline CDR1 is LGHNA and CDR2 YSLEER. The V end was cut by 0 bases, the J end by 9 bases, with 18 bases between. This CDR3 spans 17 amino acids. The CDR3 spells CASSQDLKRVGGSPLHF. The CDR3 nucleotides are TGCGCCAGCAGCCAAGACCTAAAGAGGGTAGGAGGTTCACCCCTCCACTTT.

DNA for the CDR3: TGTGCCAGCAGCTTAAGAGACCGGGGGGGAGTAGAACTGTTTTTT. Translated: CASSLRDRGGVELFF. The gene calls are TRBV11-2 and TRBJ1-4, with D perhaps matching TRBD1 (5 bases). Germline lookup yields CDR1 SGHAT and CDR2 FQNNGV. CDR3 size: 15 residues. V lost 2 bases, J lost 12 bases, and 19 bases lay in between.

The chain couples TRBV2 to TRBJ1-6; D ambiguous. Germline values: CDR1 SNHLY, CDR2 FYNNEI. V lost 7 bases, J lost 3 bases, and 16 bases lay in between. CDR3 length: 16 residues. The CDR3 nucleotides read TGTGCCAGCATGGGGTCGGGGAACCTCTATAATTCACCCCTCCACTTT. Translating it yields CASMGSGNLYNSPLHF.

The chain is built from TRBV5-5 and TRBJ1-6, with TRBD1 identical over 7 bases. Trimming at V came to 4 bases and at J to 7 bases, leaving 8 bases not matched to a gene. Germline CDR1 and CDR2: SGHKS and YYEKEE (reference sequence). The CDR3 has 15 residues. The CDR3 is CASSPATGPNSPLHF. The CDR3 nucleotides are TGTGCCAGCAGCCCAGCGACAGGGCCGAATTCACCCCTCCACTTT.

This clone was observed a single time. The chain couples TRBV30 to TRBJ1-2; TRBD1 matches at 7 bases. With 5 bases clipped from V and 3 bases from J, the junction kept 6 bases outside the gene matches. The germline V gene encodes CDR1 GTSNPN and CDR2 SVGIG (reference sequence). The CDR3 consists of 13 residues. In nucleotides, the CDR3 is TGTGCCTGGTCGACAGGGAATTACTATGGCTACACCTTC. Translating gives CAWSTGNYYGYTF.

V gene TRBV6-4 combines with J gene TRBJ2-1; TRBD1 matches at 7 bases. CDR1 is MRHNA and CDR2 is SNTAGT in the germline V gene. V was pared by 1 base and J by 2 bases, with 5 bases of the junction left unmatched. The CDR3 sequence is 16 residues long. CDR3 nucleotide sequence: TGTGCCAGCAGTGACTTTCAGACAGGGACCTACAATGAGCAGTTCTTC. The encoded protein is CASSDFQTGTYNEQFF.

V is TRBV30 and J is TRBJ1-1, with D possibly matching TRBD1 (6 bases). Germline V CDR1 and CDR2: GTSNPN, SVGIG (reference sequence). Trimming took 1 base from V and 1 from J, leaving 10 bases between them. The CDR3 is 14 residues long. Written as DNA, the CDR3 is TGTGCCTGGAGTGCCGGACAGAGGAACACTGAAGCTTTCTTT. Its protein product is CAWSAGQRNTEAFF.

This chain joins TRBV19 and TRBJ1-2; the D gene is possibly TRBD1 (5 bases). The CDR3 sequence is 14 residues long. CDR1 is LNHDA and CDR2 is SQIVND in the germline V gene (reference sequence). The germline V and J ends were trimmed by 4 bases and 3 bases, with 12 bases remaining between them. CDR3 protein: CASSSPGLYYGYTF. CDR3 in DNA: TGTGCCAGTAGTAGTCCGGGACTTTACTATGGCTACACCTTC.

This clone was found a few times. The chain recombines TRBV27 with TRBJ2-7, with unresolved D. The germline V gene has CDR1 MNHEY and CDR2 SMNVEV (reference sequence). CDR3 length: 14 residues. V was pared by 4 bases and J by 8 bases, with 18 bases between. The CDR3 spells CASSSPSYLTQQYF. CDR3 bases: TGTGCCAGCAGTTCCCCCTCTTATCTTACCCAGCAGTACTTC.

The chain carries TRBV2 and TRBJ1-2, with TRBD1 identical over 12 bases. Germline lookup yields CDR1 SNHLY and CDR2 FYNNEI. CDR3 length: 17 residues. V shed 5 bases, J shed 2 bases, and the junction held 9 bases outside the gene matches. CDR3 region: CASSHRPGQGANYGYTF. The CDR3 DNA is TGTGCCAGCAGTCACCGCCCGGGACAGGGGGCAAACTATGGCTACACCTTC.

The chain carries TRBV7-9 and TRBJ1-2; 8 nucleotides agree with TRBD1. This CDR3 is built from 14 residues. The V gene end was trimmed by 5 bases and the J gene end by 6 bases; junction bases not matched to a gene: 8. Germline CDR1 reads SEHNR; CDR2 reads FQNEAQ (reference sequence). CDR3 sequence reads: CASSIRDRYNGYTF. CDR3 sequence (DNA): TGTGCCAGCAGCATTAGGGACAGGTATAATGGCTACACCTTC.

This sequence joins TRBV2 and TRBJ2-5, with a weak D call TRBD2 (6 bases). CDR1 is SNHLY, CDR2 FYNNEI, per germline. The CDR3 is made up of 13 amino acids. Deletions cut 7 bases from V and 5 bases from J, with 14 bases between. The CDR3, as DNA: TGTGCCAGCATTAGCTTGGAGGGGGAGACCCAGTACTTC. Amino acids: CASISLEGETQYF.

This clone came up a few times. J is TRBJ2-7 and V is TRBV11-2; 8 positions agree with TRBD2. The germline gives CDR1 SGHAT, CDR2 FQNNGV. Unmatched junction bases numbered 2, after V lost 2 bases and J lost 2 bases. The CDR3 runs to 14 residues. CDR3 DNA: TGTGCCAGCAGCTTACGGGAGGGACCCTACGAGCAGTACTTC. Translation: CASSLREGPYEQYF.

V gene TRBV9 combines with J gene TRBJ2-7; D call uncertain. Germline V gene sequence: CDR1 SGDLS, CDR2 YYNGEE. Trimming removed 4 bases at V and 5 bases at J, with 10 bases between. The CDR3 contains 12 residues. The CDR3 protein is CASSSTWDEQYF. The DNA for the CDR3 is TGTGCCAGCAGCTCTACCTGGGACGAGCAGTACTTC. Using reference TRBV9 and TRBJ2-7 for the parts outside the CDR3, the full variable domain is DSGVTQTPKHLITATGQRVTLRCSPRSGDLSVYWYQQSLDQGLQFLIQYYNGEERAKGNILERFSAQQFPDLHSELNLSSLELGDSALYFCASSSTWDEQYFGPGTRLTVT.

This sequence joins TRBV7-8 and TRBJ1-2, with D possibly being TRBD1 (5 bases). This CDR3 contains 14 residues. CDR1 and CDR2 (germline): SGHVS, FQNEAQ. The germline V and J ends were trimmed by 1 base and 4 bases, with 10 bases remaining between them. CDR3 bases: TGTGCCAGCAGCTTAGAACAGGCTCCCTATGGCTACACCTTC. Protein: CASSLEQAPYGYTF.

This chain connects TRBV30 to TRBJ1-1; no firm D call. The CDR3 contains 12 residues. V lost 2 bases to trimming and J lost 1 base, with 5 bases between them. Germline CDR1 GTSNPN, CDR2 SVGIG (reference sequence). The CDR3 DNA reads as TGTGCCTGGAGTCAAGAGAACACTGAAGCTTTCTTT. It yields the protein CAWSQENTEAFF.

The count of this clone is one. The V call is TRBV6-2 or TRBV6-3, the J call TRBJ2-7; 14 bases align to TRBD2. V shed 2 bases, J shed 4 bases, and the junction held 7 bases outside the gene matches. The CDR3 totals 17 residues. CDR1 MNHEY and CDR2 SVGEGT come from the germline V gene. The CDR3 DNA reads TGTGCCAGCAGTTACCGAGGGACTAGCGGGAGCCGATACGAGCAGTACTTC. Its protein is CASSYRGTSGSRYEQYF.

CDR3 nucleotides: TGTGCCAGTAGTATCTGGCAGGCAGATGGCTACACCTTC. Its translation: CASSIWQADGYTF. The chain carries TRBV19 and TRBJ1-2; D not certain. Germline CDR1 reads LNHDA; CDR2 reads SQIVND (reference sequence). The length of the CDR3 is 13 residues. Trimming removed 3 bases from V and 6 bases from J, with 11 bases in between.

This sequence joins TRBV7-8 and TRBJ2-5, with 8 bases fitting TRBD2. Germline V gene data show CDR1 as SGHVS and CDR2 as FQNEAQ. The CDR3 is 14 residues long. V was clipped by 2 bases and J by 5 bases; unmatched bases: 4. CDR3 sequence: CASSLFTGGETQYF. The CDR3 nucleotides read TGTGCCAGCAGCTTATTTACGGGGGGGGAGACCCAGTACTTC.

The CDR3 region is CASSFTSSDRVREQYF. The CDR3 DNA reads TGCGCCAGCAGCTTTACCTCCTCTGACAGAGTACGGGAGCAGTACTTC. The chain carries TRBV5-1 and TRBJ2-7, with D maybe TRBD1 (5 bases). The CDR3 runs to 16 residues. Trimming removed 2 bases at V and 7 bases at J, with 22 bases between. Germline V gene lookup returns CDR1 SGHRS and CDR2 YFSETQ.